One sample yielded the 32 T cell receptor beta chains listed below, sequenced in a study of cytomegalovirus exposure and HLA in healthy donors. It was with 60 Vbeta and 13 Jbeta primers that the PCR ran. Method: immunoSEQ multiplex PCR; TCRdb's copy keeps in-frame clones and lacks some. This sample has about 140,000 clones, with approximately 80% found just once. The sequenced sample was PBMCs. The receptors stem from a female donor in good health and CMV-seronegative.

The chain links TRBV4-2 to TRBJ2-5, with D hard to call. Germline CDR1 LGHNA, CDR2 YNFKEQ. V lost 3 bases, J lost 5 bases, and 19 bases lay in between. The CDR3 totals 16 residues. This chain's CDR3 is CASSHWSRRSSETQYF. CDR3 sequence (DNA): TGTGCCAGCAGCCACTGGAGCCGTCGATCCTCGGAGACCCAGTACTTC.

CDR3 protein: CASSEAGGAGYNEQFF. CDR3 DNA sequence: TGTGCCAGCAGTGAAGCCGGGGGGGCGGGTTACAATGAGCAGTTCTTC. The chain recombines TRBV6-1 with TRBJ2-1; 8 nucleotides agree with TRBD2. The germline V gene has CDR1 MNHNS and CDR2 SASEGT. The length of the CDR3 is 16 residues. V trimming: 0 bases; J trimming: 4 bases; junction bases outside the gene matches: 5.

CDR3 amino acids: CASSFRRGGYGYTF. The CDR3 bases are TGTGCCAGCAGTTTTCGGAGGGGGGGCTATGGCTACACCTTC. V usage is TRBV27 and J usage is TRBJ1-2, with D maybe TRBD1 (6 bases). The CDR3 length is 14 residues. V lost 3 bases to trimming and J lost 4 bases, with 12 bases between them. Germline V CDR1 and CDR2: MNHEY, SMNVEV (reference sequence).

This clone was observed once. CDR3 sequence reads: CASRPAGVLGAFF. The CDR3 DNA reads TGCGCCAGCAGACCAGCGGGGGTTTTAGGGGCTTTCTTT. The chain carries TRBV10-2 and TRBJ1-1, with D tentatively TRBD1 (5 bases). CDR3 length equals 13 residues. The germline V gene encodes CDR1 WSHSY and CDR2 SAAADI. V shed 6 bases and J shed 11 bases, with 19 bases lying between them.

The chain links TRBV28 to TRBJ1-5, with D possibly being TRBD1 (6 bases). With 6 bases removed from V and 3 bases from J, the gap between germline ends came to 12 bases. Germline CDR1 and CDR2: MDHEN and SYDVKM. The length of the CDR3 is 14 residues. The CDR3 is CASRPQGYNQPQHF. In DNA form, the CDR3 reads TGTGCCAGCAGACCACAGGGTTACAATCAGCCCCAGCATTTT.

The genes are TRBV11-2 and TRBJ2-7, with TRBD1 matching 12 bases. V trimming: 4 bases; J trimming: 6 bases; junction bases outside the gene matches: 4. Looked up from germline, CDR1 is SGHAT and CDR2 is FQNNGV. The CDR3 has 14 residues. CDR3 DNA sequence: TGTGCCAGCAGCTCGGGGACAGGGGGCGGCGAGCAGTACTTC. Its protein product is CASSSGTGGGEQYF.

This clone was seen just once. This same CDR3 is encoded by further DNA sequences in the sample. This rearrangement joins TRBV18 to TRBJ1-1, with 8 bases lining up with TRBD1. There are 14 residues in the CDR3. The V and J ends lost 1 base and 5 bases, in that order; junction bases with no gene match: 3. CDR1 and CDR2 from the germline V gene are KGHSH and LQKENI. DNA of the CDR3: TGTGCCAGCTCACCACTTACAGGGGGAACTGAAGCTTTCTTT. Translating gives CASSPLTGGTEAFF.

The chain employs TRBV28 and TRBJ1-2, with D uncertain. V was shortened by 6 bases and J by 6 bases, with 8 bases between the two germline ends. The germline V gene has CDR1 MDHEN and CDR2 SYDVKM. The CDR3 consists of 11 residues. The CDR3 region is CASSGLNGYTF. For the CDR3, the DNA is TGTGCCAGCAGCGGGTTGAATGGCTACACCTTC.

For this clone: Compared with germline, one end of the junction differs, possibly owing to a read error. For the CDR3, the DNA is TGTTCCAGCAGCTTAGCCCTGAACACCGGGGAGCTGTTTTTT. This sequence encodes CSSSLALNTGELFF. V is TRBV7-9 and J is TRBJ2-2; D is unclear. This CDR3 comprises 14 residues. Germline CDR1 SEHNR, CDR2 FQNEAQ (reference sequence).

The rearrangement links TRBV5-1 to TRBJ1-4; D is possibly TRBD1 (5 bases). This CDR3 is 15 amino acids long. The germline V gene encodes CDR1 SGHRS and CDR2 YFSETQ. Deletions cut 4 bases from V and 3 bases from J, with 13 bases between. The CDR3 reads CASSQGGRANEKLFF. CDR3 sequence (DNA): TGCGCCAGCAGCCAGGGAGGGCGGGCTAATGAAAAACTGTTTTTT.

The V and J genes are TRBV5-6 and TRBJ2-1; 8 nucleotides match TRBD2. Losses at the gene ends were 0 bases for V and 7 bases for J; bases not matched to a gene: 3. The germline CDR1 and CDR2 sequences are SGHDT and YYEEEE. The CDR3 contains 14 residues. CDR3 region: CASSLAGGGNEQFF. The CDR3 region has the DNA TGTGCCAGCAGCTTGGCCGGGGGGGGTAATGAGCAGTTCTTC.

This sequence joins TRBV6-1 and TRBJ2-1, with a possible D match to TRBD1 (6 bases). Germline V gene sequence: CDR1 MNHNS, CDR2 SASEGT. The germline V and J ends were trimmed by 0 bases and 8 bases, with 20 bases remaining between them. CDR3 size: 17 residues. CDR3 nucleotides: TGTGCCAGCAGTGAAGCGCGGCTGGTACAGGGTCCCGATGAGCAGTTCTTC. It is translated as CASSEARLVQGPDEQFF.

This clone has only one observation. CDR3 region: CASSAAGGRETQYF. CDR3 sequence (DNA): TGTGCCAGCAGCGCCGCGGGAGGGCGAGAGACCCAGTACTTC. This chain connects TRBV9 to TRBJ2-5; 9 bases are a match to TRBD2. Germline CDR1 and CDR2: SGDLS and YYNGEE. The CDR3 consists of 14 residues. The V gene end was trimmed by 3 bases and the J gene end by 4 bases; junction bases not matched to a gene: 4. Looking up the rest from reference TRBV9 and TRBJ2-5 gives the full variable domain: DSGVTQTPKHLITATGQRVTLRCSPRSGDLSVYWYQQSLDQGLQFLIQYYNGEERAKGNILERFSAQQFPDLHSELNLSSLELGDSALYFCASSAAGGRETQYFGPGTRLLVL.

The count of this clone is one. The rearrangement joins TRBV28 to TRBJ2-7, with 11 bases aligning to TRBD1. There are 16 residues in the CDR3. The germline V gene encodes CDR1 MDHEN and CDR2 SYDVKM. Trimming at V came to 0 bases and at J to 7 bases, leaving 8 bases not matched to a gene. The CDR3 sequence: CASSLWDRGRVREQYF. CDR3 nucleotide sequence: TGTGCCAGCAGTTTATGGGACAGGGGGCGAGTCAGGGAGCAGTACTTC.

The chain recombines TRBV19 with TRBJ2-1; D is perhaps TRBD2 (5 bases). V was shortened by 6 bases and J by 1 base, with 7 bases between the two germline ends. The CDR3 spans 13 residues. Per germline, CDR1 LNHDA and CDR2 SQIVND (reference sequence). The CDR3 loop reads CASRGVSYNEQFF. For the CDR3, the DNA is TGTGCCAGTAGGGGAGTGTCCTACAATGAGCAGTTCTTC.

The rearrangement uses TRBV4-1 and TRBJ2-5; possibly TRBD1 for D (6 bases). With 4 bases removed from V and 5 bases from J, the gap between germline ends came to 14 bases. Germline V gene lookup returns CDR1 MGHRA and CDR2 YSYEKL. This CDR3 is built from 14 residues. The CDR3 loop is CASSPPQGWETQYF. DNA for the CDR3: TGCGCCAGCAGCCCCCCCCAGGGGTGGGAGACCCAGTACTTC.

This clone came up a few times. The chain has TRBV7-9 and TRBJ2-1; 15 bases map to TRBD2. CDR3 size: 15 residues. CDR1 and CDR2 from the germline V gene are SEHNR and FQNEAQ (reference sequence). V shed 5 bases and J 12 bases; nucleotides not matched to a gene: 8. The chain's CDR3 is CASSGLAGGLSGQFF. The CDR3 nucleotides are TGTGCCAGCAGCGGACTAGCGGGAGGGCTCTCGGGGCAGTTCTTC.

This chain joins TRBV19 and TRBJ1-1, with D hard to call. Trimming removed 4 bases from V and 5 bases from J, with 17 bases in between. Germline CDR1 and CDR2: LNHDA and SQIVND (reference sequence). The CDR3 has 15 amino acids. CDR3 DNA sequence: TGTGCCAGTAGTACCTCCGGTCTAACGGGGACTGAAGCTTTCTTT. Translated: CASSTSGLTGTEAFF. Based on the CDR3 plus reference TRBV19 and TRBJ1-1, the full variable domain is DGGITQSPKYLFRKEGQNVTLSCEQNLNHDAMYWYRQDPGQGLRLIYYSQIVNDFQKGDIAEGYSVSREKKESFPLTVTSAQKNPTAFYLCASSTSGLTGTEAFFGQGTRLTVV.

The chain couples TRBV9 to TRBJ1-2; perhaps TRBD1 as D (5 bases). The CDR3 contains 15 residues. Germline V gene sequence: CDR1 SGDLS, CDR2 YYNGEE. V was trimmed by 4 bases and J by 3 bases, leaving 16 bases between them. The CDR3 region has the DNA TGTGCCAGCAGCCCCACGACAGCCCTGCACTATGGCTACACCTTC. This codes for CASSPTTALHYGYTF.

CDR3 protein: CASSVEGQGNSPLHF. The DNA of the CDR3 is TGTGCCAGCAGCGTAGAGGGACAGGGTAATTCACCCCTCCACTTT. The chain is built from TRBV9 and TRBJ1-6, with TRBD1 matching 9 bases. The CDR3 has 15 residues. Looked up from germline, CDR1 is SGDLS and CDR2 is YYNGEE. V shed 0 bases, J shed 6 bases, and the junction held 1 base outside the gene matches.

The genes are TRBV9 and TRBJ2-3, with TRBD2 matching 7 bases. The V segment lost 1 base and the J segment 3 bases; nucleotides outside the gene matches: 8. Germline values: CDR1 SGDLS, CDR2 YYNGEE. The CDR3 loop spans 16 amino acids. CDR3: CASSVQGGGRTDTQYF. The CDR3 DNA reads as TGTGCCAGCAGCGTACAGGGCGGGGGTAGGACAGATACGCAGTATTTT.

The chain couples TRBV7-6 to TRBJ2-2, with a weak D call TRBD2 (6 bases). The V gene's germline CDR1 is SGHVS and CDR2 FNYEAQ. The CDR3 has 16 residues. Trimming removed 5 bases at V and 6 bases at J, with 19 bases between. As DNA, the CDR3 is TGTGCCAGCAGCACCGAGGGGTCGGGAGTAGCCGGGGAGCTGTTTTTT. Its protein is CASSTEGSGVAGELFF.

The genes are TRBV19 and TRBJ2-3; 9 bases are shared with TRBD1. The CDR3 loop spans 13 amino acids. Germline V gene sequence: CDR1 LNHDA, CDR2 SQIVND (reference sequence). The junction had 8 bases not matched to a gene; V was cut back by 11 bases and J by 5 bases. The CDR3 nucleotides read TGTGCCTGCACAGGGGGCATAGGAGATACGCAGTATTTT. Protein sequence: CACTGGIGDTQYF.

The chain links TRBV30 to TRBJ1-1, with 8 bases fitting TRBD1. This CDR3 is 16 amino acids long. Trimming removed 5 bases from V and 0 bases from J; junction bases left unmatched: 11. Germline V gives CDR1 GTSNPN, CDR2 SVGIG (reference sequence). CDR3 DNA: TGTGCCTGGGGGGGACAGGCTTCGGGGATGAACACTGAAGCTTTCTTT. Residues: CAWGGQASGMNTEAFF.

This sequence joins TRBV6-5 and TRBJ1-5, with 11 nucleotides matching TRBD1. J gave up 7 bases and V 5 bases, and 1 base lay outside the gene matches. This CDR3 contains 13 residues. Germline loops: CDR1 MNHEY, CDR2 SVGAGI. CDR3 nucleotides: TGTGCCAGCAGTGGGGACAGGGGGCAGCCCCAGCATTTT. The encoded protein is CASSGDRGQPQHF.

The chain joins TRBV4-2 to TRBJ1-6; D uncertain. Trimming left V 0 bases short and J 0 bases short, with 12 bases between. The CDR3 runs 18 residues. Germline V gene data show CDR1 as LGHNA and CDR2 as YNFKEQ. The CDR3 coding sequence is TGTGCCAGCAGCCAAGATCCGGCACAGAGCTCCTATAATTCACCCCTCCACTTT. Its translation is CASSQDPAQSSYNSPLHF.

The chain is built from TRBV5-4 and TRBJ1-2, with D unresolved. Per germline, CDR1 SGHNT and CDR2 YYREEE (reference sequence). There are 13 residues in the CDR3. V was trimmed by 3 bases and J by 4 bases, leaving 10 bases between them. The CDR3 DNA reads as TGTGCCAGCAGCTCTGAGGGCCCCTATGGCTACACCTTC. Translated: CASSSEGPYGYTF.

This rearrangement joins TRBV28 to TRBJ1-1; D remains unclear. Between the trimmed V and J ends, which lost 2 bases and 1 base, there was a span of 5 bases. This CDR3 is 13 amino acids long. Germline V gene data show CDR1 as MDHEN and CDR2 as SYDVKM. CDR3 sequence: CASSLLGNTEAFF. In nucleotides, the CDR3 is TGTGCCAGCAGTTTACTCGGGAACACTGAAGCTTTCTTT.

CDR3 coding DNA: TGTGCCAGCCGCGGACAGGGGTTCTCCGGGGAGCTGTTTTTT. This codes for CASRGQGFSGELFF. V and J are TRBV6-1 and TRBJ2-2, with 9 bases fitting TRBD1. The germline gives CDR1 MNHNS, CDR2 SASEGT. Trimming at V came to 8 bases and at J to 6 bases, leaving 7 bases not matched to a gene. The CDR3 extends over 14 amino acids.

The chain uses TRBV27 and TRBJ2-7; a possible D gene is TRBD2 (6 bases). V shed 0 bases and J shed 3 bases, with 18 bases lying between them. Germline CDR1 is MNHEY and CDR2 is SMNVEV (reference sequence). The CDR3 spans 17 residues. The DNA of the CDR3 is TGTGCCAGCAGTTTATCACCCCCTCAGCGGAGGGGCTACGAGCAGTACTTC. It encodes CASSLSPPQRRGYEQYF.

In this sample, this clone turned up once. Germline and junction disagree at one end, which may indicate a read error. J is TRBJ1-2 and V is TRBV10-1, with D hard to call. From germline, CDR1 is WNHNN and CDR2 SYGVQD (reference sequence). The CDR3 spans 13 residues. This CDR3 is CASSAMANYGYPF. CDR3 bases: TGCGCCAGCAGTGCTATGGCCAACTATGGCTACCCCTTC.

CDR3 DNA sequence: TGTGCCAGCAGCCAAGGGACTAGCGGCTCCTACAATGAGCAGTTCTTC. It encodes CASSQGTSGSYNEQFF. The chain carries TRBV5-4 and TRBJ2-1; TRBD2 matches 11 bases. The CDR3 sequence is 16 residues long. The J segment lost 0 bases and the V segment lost 4 bases, leaving 3 bases of the junction unmatched. Germline lookup yields CDR1 SGHNT and CDR2 YYREEE (reference sequence).